A single sample is the source of the 9 T cell receptor beta chains below, sequenced in a study of blood T cell repertoires in COVID-19. The assay was immunoSEQ multiplex PCR, and TCRdb's table has in-frame clones only and misses some. The sample yields over 45,000 clones, about 81% seen once. The sequencing input was peripheral blood. These receptor sequences come from a man aged 45 to 65 with active COVID-19.

This chain uses TRBV19 with TRBJ1-1; D gene ambiguous. CDR3 size: 15 residues. The V end was cut by 7 bases, the J end by 0 bases, with 15 bases between. Per germline, CDR1 LNHDA and CDR2 SQIVND (reference sequence). The CDR3 nucleotides are TGTGCCAGTACCAAAGGAGAGGGTGTGAACACTGAAGCTTTCTTT. Translated, it gives CASTKGEGVNTEAFF.

The rearrangement uses TRBV3-1 (or the pseudogene TRBV3-2) and TRBJ2-2, with 7 bases that match TRBD2. The germline V gene has CDR1 LGHDT and CDR2 YNNKEL (reference sequence). Unmatched junction bases numbered 9, after V lost 0 bases and J lost 2 bases. The CDR3 has 18 amino acids. This chain's CDR3 is CASSQDFPGTINTGELFF. Here the CDR3 DNA reads TGTGCCAGCAGCCAAGATTTTCCCGGGACTATCAACACCGGGGAGCTGTTTTTT.

V and J are TRBV6-2 or TRBV6-3 and TRBJ2-1; 8 nucleotides match TRBD2. After removal of 5 bases from V and 9 bases from J, the junction contained 6 bases not matched to a gene. Germline CDR1 and CDR2: MNHEY and SVGEGT. CDR3 size: 13 residues. The CDR3 protein is CASSTGLALEQFF. The CDR3 coding sequence is TGTGCCAGCAGTACAGGACTAGCTCTTGAGCAGTTCTTC.

This chain links TRBV3-1 (or the pseudogene TRBV3-2) with TRBJ2-1; 8 bases are a match to TRBD2. CDR1 and CDR2 from the germline V gene are LGHDT and YNNKEL (reference sequence). Unmatched junction bases numbered 9, after V lost 0 bases and J lost 2 bases. The CDR3 is made up of 18 amino acids. CDR3 loop: CASSQDSRGGVPYNEQFF. The CDR3 DNA follows: TGTGCCAGCAGCCAAGATAGCCGGGGGGGGGTCCCCTACAATGAGCAGTTCTTC.

The gene calls are TRBV5-8 and TRBJ2-1; 9 bases agree with TRBD1. Trimming removed 3 bases from V and 5 bases from J; junction bases left unmatched: 3. The CDR3 totals 14 residues. Germline lookup yields CDR1 SGHTS and CDR2 YDEGEE. This CDR3 is CASSWWDRDNEQFF. In DNA, the CDR3 is TGTGCCAGCAGCTGGTGGGACAGGGACAATGAGCAGTTCTTC.

The chain employs TRBV28 and TRBJ2-3; 8 bases map to TRBD2. With 8 bases clipped from V and 1 base from J, the junction kept 8 bases outside the gene matches. The CDR3 length is 15 residues. Germline CDR1 and CDR2: MDHEN and SYDVKM. Written as DNA, the CDR3 is TGTGCCAGCTCCAAAGGCGGGGGGCGCACAGATACGCAGTATTTT. Translated, it gives CASSKGGGRTDTQYF.

The chain joins TRBV4-1 to TRBJ2-5; 13 nucleotides align to TRBD2. After removal of 3 bases from V and 3 bases from J, the junction contained 13 bases not matched to a gene. CDR1 is MGHRA, CDR2 YSYEKL, per germline. This CDR3 region has 19 residues. CDR3 region: CASSHRWTSGGQFEETQYF. The CDR3, as DNA: TGCGCCAGCAGCCACCGTTGGACTAGCGGGGGCCAATTTGAAGAGACCCAGTACTTC.

V usage is TRBV21-1 and J usage is TRBJ2-5; the table assigns TRBD1, which was not confirmed against the DNA. TRBV21-1 is designated a pseudogene. The CDR3 is 21 amino acids. The CDR3 sequence is CASSKLVTYLTETGAQETQYF. The CDR3 bases are TGTGCCAGCAGCAAATTAGTGACGTATTTGACGGAGACAGGGGCGCAAGAGACCCAGTACTTC.

The rearrangement uses TRBV24-1 and TRBJ2-1; 13 bases are shared with TRBD2. Trimming cost V 4 bases and J 9 bases; bases outside gene matches: 8. The CDR3 loop spans 16 amino acids. Germline values: CDR1 KGHDR, CDR2 SFDVKD. The CDR3 reads CATSDSGTSGIGEQFF. Here the CDR3 DNA reads TGTGCCACCAGTGACTCCGGGACTAGCGGGATAGGTGAGCAGTTCTTC.